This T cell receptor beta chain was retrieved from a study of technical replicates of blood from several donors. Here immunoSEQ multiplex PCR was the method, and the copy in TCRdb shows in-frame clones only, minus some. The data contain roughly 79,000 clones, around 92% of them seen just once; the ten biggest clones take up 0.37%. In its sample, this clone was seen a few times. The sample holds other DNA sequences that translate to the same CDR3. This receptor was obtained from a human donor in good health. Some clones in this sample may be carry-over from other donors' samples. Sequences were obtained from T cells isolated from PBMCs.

CDR3 DNA: TGTGCCAGTAGTATAGGGGGAGGCACTGAAGCTTTCTTT. It encodes CASSIGGGTEAFF. The rearrangement uses TRBV19 and TRBJ1-1; D not certain. The CDR3 sequence is 13 residues long. Germline CDR1 is LNHDA and CDR2 is SQIVND (reference sequence). The V and J ends lost 1 base and 4 bases respectively, with 7 bases between them. Variable domain in full (rest from reference TRBV19 and TRBJ1-1): DGGITQSPKYLFRKEGQNVTLSCEQNLNHDAMYWYRQDPGQGLRLIYYSQIVNDFQKGDIAEGYSVSREKKESFPLTVTSAQKNPTAFYLCASSIGGGTEAFFGQGTRLTVV.